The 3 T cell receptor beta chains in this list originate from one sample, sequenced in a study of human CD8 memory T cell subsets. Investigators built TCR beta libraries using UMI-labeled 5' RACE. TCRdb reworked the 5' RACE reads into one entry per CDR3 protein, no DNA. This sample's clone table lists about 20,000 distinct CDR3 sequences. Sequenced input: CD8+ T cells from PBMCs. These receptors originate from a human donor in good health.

The CDR3 is CASSETRQGLDTIYF. This chain connects TRBV10-2 to TRBJ1-3. There are 15 residues in the CDR3. Germline V gene data show CDR1 as WSHSY and CDR2 as SAAADI.

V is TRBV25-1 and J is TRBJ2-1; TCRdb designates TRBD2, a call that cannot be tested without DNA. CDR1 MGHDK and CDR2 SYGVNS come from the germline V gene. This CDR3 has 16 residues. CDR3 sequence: CASSDGLAGVYNEQFF. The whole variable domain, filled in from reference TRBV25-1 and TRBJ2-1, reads EADIYQTPRYLVIGTGKKITLECSQTMGHDKMYWYQQDPGMELHLIHYSYGVNSTEKGDLSSESTVSRIRTEHFPLTLESARPSHTSQYLCASSDGLAGVYNEQFFGPGTRLTVL.

The CDR3 loop is CASTPPSQGEAFF. The chain uses TRBV7-9 and TRBJ1-1; lacking DNA, the TRBD1 call made by TCRdb goes unchecked. Germline CDR1 SEHNR, CDR2 FQNEAQ (reference sequence). The CDR3 has 13 residues.